This entry concerns a single T cell receptor (beta chain). Its antigen is unidentified. This sample stems from a study of blood T cells in healthy people across ages. Combining a sample-barcoded 5' primer with a J-beta primer mix, a second PCR ran for 7 to 11 cycles. Via MiXCR, TCRdb re-called the 5' RACE reads, giving one row per CDR3 protein. The table records roughly 800,000 distinct CDR3 sequences, roughly 25% of them present only once. This CDR3 contains 15 residues. V trimming: 7 bases; J trimming: 4 bases; junction bases outside the gene matches: 5. Germline V gene lookup returns CDR1 MNHEY and CDR2 SMNVEV (reference sequence). Broader study findings: Observed TCR beta diversity per million T cells went down as age went up. This fall followed a roughly linear course with age.

In addition, the sample was reused for a study of T cells of mothers and their children. That source adds: Slightly, though not significantly, more overlap was seen in related than in unrelated mother-child pairs.

The sequenced sample consisted of blood. The receptor's source is a boy younger than 18 in good health. The chain has TRBV27 and TRBJ2-1, with TRBD2 identical over 12 bases. The CDR3 region is CASKLGLAGYNEQFF. CDR3 DNA sequence: TGTGCCAGCAAATTGGGACTAGCGGGTTACAATGAGCAGTTCTTC.